The sequence of this T cell receptor (beta chain) was determined in a study of monozygotic twins with inflammatory bowel disease. Study observations and caveats: There was no support for any single strong signal or clonotype associated with IBD. Relative clonotype sharing with others was diminished in IBD patients versus healthy twins, particularly with disease activity. Inverse Simpson values showed less TCRbeta diversity in IBD patients than in their healthy co-twins.

TCRdb reanalyzed the 5' RACE reads and collapses them to one entry per CDR3 protein, without DNA. The sample totals approximately 400,000 distinct CDR3 sequences. CDR3 length: 22 amino acids. After skipping T cell sorting, the authors isolated total RNA from whole blood. Notes on this clonotype: Its target is unknown.

Sequenced input: blood. This sequence was found in a human donor with ulcerative colitis or Crohn's disease, or a healthy co-twin of an affected twin (not recorded which). The chain recombines TRBV7-1 with TRBJ2-1; the TRBD1 assignment by TCRdb is unverifiable without DNA. TRBV7-1 is an open reading frame, and its role is uncertain. The CDR3 is CASSSTRYRGQAPQLSYNEQFF.